This T cell receptor (beta chain) was identified during a study of regulatory T cells in long-lasting Graves disease. Study-wide findings and caveats: Persistent disease samples used TRBV28, TRBJ1-2 and TRBJ2-5 preferentially. The study examined only peripheral blood, not thyroid tissue. Whereas new patients shared 966 public clonotypes, persistent patients shared more, at 2,500 to 3,500.

In regard to this clonotype: Its antigen is not known.

Both iRepertoire HTBI primers and Arm-PCR of CDR3 regions were used to build the TCR beta libraries. TCRdb fed the multiplex PCR reads into MiXCR, producing one record per CDR3 protein. The table has some 400,000 distinct CDR3 sequences, 15% seen once. The V and J ends lost 5 bases and 4 bases respectively, with 15 bases between them. CDR1 is SGHTA, CDR2 FQGNSA, per germline. This CDR3 comprises 15 residues. Time point in this sample: newly diagnosed GD, antithyroid drugs for less than 3 months. PBMCs were the source of the RNA used for TCR sequencing. The same sample was also used in a study of T cells in Graves' hyperthyroidism and ophthalmopathy. Per that paper: Researchers ran a first-round RT-PCR on the TCR CDR3 using the HTBI primer set.

Source: peripheral blood mononuclear cells (PBMCs), taken at new diagnosis, from a patient treated with antithyroid drugs. The clonotype originates from a woman aged 25 to 39 with Graves disease. The J gene is TRBJ1-5, the V gene TRBV7-2; a possible D gene is TRBD1 (6 bases). CDR3 nucleotides: TGTGCCAGCAGCCGACAGGTTACGGGTAATCAGCCCCAGCATTTT. Translated, it gives CASSRQVTGNQPQHF.